This TCR beta chain was obtained from a study of T-cell reconstitution after alpha-beta-depleted transplantation in children. Germline V gene sequence: CDR1 SGHAT, CDR2 FQNNGV. The CDR3 covers 15 residues. Trimming removed 1 base from V and 0 bases from J, with 9 bases in between. The study's findings and limits: Expanded graft clones numbering several hundred reportedly gave rise to alpha-beta T cells about two months after transplant.

Unique molecular identifiers tagged the TCRbeta library. TCRdb re-derived calls from the PCR reads in MiXCR, one entry per CDR3 protein. The profile shows 700,000 to 950,000 distinct CDR3 sequences, roughly 15% of them singletons. This clonotype was detected only a few times. The antigen remains unidentified. The rearrangement links TRBV11-2 to TRBJ1-1; no clear D gene. The sample here was PBMCs, mostly from graft donor cells, taken 360 days after TCRalphabeta/CD19-depleted stem cell transplant. This receptor was obtained from a male patient between 10 and 17 years old who had a stem cell transplant for acute lymphoblastic leukemia, so the T cells may come from the graft donor. CDR3 sequence reads: CASSLGPFMNTEAFF. CDR3 sequence (DNA): TGTGCCAGCAGCTTAGGGCCTTTTATGAACACTGAAGCTTTCTTT.